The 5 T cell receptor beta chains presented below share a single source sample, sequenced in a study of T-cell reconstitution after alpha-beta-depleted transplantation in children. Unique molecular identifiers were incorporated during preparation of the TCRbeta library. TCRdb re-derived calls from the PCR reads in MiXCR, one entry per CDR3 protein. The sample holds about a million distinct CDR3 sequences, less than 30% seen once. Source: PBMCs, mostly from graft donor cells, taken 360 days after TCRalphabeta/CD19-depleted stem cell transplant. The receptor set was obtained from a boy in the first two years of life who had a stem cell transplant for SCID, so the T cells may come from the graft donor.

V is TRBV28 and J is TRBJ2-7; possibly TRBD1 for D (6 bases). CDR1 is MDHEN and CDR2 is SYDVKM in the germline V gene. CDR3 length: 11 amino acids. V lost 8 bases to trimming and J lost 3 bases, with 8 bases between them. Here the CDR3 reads CASGQHYEQYF. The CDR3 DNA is TGTGCCAGCGGACAGCACTACGAGCAGTACTTC.

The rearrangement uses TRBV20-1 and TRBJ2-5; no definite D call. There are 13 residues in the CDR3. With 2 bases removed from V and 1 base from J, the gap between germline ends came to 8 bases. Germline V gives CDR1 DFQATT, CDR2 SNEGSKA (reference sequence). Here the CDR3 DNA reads TGCAGTGCTAGACCGGGCAGCCAAGAGACCCAGTACTTC. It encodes CSARPGSQETQYF.

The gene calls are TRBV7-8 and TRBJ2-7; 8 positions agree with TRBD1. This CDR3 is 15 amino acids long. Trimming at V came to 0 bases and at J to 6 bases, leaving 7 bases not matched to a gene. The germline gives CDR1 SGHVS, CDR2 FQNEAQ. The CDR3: CASSLAGTGTGEQYF. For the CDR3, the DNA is TGTGCCAGCAGCTTAGCCGGGACAGGTACGGGCGAGCAGTACTTC.

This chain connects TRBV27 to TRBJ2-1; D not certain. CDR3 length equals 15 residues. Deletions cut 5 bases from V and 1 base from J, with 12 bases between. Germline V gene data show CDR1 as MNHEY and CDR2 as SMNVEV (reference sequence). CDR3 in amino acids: CASSPDPFSYNEQFF. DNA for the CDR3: TGTGCCAGCAGTCCGGACCCCTTTTCCTACAATGAGCAGTTCTTC.

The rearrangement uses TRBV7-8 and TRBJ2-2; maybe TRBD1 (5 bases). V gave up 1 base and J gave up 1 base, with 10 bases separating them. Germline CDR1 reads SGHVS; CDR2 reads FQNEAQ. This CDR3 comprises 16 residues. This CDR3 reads CASSLVGPRNTGELFF. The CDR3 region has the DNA TGTGCCAGCAGCTTAGTGGGGCCACGGAACACCGGGGAGCTGTTTTTT.